This T cell receptor beta chain was identified in a study of shared clonotypes between healthy human individuals. Study-wide context: A few men and a couple of women, aged 18 to 49, were donors.

TCRdb keeps only in-frame clones here, not all; method: immunoSEQ multiplex PCR. The table lists fewer than 650,000 clones, 70% to 80% of them singletons. The V segment lost 3 bases and the J segment 8 bases; nucleotides outside the gene matches: 9. The CDR3 has 15 residues. Looked up from germline, CDR1 is SGHAT and CDR2 is FQDESV (reference sequence). All of the donors resided in Nashville, Tennessee, and each was a Caucasian adult. The chain has TRBV11-1 and TRBJ2-1, with 8 bases lining up with TRBD2. The sequencing input was PBMCs. The clonotype originates from a woman in her thirties or forties in good health. Some clones in this sample may be carry-over from other donors' samples. The CDR3 region is CASSFPRLASDEQFF. The CDR3 DNA sequence: TGTGCCAGCAGCTTCCCTAGACTAGCGAGCGATGAGCAGTTCTTC. The whole variable domain, remainder taken from reference TRBV11-1 and TRBJ2-1, is EAEVAQSPRYKITEKSQAVAFWCDPISGHATLYWYRQILGQGPELLVQFQDESVVDDSQLPKDRFSAERLKGVDSTLKIQPAELGDSAMYLCASSFPRLASDEQFFGPGTRLTVL.